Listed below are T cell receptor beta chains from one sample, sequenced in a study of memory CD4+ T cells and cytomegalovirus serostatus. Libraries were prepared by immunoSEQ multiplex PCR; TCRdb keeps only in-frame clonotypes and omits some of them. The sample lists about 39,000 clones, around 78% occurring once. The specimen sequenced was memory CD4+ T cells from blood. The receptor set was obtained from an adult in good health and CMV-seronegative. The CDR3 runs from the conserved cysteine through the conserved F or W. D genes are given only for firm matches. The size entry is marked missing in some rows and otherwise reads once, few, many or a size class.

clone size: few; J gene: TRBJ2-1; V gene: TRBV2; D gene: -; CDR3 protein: CASSEGASEQFF; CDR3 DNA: TGTGCCAGCAGTGAAGGAGCGAGCGAGCAGTTCTTC
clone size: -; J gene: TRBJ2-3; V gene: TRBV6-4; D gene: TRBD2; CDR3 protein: CASSDQAGYTDTQYF; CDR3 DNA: TGTGCCAGCAGTGATCAAGCGGGGTACACAGATACGCAGTATTTT
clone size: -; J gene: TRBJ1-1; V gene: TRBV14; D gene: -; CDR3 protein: CASSQEAQDRKAQAFF; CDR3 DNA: TGTGCCAGCAGCCAAGAAGCGCAGGACAGAAAGGCCCAAGCTTTCTTT
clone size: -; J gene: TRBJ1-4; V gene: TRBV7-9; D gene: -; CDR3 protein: CASSFQFGEKLFF; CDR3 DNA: TGTGCCAGCAGCTTCCAATTTGGGGAAAAACTGTTTTTT
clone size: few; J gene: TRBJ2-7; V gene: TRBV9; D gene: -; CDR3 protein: CASSPQGGTVQYF; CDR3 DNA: TGTGCCAGCAGCCCCCAAGGGGGAACGGTGCAGTACTTC
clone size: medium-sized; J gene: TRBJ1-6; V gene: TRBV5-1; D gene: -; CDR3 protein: CASSPGNLGSPLHF; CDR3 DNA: TGCGCCAGCAGCCCGGGAAATCTGGGTTCACCCCTCCACTTT
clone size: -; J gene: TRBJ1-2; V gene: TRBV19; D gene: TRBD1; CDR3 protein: CASSLPMTGGYGYTF; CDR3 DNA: TGTGCCAGTAGCCTACCGATGACAGGGGGCTATGGCTACACCTTC
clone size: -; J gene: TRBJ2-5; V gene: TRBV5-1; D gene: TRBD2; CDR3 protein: CASSGTSGGETQYF; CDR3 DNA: TGCGCCAGCAGCGGGACTAGCGGGGGAGAGACCCAGTACTTC
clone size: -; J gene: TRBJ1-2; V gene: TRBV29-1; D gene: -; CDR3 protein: CSVVSDRIDGYTF; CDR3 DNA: TGCAGCGTTGTCTCTGACAGGATAGATGGCTACACCTTC
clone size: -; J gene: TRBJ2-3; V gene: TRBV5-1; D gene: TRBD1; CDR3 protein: CASSPENRQGSDTQYF; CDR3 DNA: TGCGCCAGCAGCCCCGAAAATAGACAGGGTTCAGATACGCAGTATTTT
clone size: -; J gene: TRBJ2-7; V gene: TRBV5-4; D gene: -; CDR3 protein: CASSFGQSYEQYF; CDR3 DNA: TGTGCCAGCAGCTTCGGACAGTCCTACGAGCAGTACTTC
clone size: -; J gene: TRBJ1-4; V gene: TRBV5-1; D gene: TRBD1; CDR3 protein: CASSLGSTGEGEKLFF; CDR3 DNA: TGCGCCAGCAGCTTGGGATCGACAGGGGAGGGGGAAAAACTGTTTTTT
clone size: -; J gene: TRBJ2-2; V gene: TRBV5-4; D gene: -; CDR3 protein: CASSPWGAGELFF; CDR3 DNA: TGTGCCAGCAGCCCCTGGGGGGCCGGGGAGCTGTTTTTT
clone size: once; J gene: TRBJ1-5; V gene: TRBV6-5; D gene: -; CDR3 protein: CASSSGRFNQPQHF; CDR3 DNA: TGTGCCAGCAGCTCCGGACGGTTCAATCAGCCCCAGCATTTT
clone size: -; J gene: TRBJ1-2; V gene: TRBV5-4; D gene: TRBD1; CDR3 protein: CASSLWGQWYGYTF; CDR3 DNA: TGTGCCAGCAGCCTCTGGGGACAGTGGTATGGCTACACCTTC
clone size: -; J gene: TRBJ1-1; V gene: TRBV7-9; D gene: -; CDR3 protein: CASSLEWQEAFF; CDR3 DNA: TGTGCCAGCAGCTTAGAGTGGCAGGAAGCTTTCTTT
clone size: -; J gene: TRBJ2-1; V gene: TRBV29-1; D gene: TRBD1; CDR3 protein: CSVGGQYNEQFF; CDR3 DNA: TGCAGCGTTGGGGGACAGTACAATGAGCAGTTCTTC
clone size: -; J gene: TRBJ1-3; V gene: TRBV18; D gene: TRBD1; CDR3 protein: CASSSTGTAGNTIYF; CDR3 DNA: TGTGCCAGCTCATCAACAGGGACAGCTGGAAACACCATATATTTT
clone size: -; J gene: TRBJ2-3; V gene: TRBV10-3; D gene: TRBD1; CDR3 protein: CAISESGTGSQYF; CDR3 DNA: TGTGCCATCAGTGAGTCAGGGACAGGGTCGCAGTATTTT
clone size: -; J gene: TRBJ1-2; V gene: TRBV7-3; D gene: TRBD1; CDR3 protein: CASSPNGGQGSGYTF; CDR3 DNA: TGTGCCAGCAGCCCGAACGGGGGACAGGGGTCTGGCTACACCTTC
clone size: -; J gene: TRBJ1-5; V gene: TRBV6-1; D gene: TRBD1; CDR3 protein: CASSPGQGSNQPQHF; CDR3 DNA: TGTGCCAGCAGTCCGGGACAGGGGAGTAATCAGCCCCAGCATTTT
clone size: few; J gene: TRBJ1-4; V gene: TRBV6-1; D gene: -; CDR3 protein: CASRVTATNEKLFF; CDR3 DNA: TGTGCCAGCAGAGTGACAGCAACTAATGAAAAACTGTTTTTT
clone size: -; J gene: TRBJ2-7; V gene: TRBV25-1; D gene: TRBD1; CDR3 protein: CASSGQLGQTYEQYF; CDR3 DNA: TGTGCCAGCAGTGGGCAATTGGGACAGACCTACGAGCAGTACTTC
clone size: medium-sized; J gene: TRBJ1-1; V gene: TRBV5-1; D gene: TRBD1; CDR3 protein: CASSSEQGRTEAFF; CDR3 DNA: TGCGCCAGCAGTTCAGAACAGGGGCGCACTGAAGCTTTCTTT
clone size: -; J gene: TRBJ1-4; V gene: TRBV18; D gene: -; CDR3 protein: CASSPGGPEISSATNEKLFF; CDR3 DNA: TGTGCCAGCTCACCTGGGGGGCCTGAGATCAGTAGTGCAACTAATGAAAAACTGTTTTTT
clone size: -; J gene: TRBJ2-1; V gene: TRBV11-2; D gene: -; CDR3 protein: CASSLGLGRRGQYNEQFF; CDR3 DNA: TGTGCCAGCAGCTTAGGTTTAGGACGCAGGGGTCAATACAATGAGCAGTTCTTC
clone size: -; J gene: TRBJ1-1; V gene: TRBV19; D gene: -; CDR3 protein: CASSARLDTEAFF; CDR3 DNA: TGTGCCAGTAGTGCCCGACTGGACACTGAAGCTTTCTTT
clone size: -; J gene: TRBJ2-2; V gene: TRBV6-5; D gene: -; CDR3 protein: CASSQNTGELFF; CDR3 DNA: TGTGCCAGCAGTCAGAACACCGGGGAGCTGTTTTTT
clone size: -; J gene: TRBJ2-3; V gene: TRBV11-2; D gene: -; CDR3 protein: CASSYTSFSTDTQYF; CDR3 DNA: TGTGCCAGCAGCTATACTAGCTTCTCGACAGATACGCAGTATTTT
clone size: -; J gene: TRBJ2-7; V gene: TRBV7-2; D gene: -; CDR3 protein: CASSLTSSYEQYF; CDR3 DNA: TGTGCCAGCAGCCTCACTAGCAGCTACGAGCAGTACTTC
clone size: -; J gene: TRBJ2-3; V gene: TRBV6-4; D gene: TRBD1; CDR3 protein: CASRGQGTDTQYF; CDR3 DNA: TGTGCCAGCAGAGGACAGGGGACAGATACGCAGTATTTT
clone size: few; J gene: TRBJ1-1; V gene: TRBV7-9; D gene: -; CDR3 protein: CASSPNVWYQIADTEAFF; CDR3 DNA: TGTGCCAGCAGCCCCAATGTTTGGTACCAAATTGCGGACACTGAAGCTTTCTTT
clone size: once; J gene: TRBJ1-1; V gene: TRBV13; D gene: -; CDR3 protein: CASSSNRIMNTEAFF; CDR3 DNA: TGTGCCAGCAGCTCTAACAGGATAATGAACACTGAAGCTTTCTTT
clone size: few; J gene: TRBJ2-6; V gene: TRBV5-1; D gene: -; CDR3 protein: CASSLVISGANVLTF; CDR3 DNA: TGCGCCAGCAGCTTGGTTATCTCTGGGGCCAACGTCCTGACTTTC
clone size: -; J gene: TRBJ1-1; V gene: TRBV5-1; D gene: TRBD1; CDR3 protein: CASSPWIRDRGPTNTEAFF; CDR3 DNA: TGCGCCAGCAGCCCATGGATCCGGGACAGGGGCCCGACGAACACTGAAGCTTTCTTT
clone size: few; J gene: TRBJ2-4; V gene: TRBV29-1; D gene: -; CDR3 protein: CSVESGGRDIQYF; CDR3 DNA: TGCAGCGTTGAATCTGGTGGTAGGGACATTCAGTACTTC
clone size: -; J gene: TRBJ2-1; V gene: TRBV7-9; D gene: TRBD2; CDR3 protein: CASSSSPISSGAYNEQFF; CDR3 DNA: TGTGCCAGCAGCTCCTCCCCAATCTCTAGCGGGGCCTACAATGAGCAGTTCTTC
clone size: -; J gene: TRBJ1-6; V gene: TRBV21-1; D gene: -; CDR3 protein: CASSTEGKGSPLHF; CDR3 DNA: TGTGCCAGCAGCACCGAGGGCAAGGGATCACCCCTCCACTTT
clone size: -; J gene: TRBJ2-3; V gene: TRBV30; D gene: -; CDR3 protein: CAWQQRGSLITRYF; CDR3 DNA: TGTGCCTGGCAACAAAGGGGGTCCCTCATAACGCGGTATTTT
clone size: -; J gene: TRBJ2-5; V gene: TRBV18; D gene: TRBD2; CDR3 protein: CASSPSRTSGGPGTQYF; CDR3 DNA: TGTGCCAGCTCACCTTCTAGGACTAGCGGGGGCCCGGGGACCCAGTACTTC
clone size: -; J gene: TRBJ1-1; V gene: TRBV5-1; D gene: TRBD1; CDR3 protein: CASGDRGPMNTEAFF; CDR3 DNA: TGCGCCAGCGGCGACAGGGGGCCAATGAACACTGAAGCTTTCTTT